This is a list of T cell receptor beta chains from one sample in a study of OX40 agonist ivuxolimab in advanced cancers. TCRdb's table, derived via immunoSEQ multiplex PCR, lists solely in-frame clones and lacks some. The table has approximately 74,000 clones, over 75% seen once. The specimen comprised CD4+ or CD8+ T cells sorted from blood, sampled in a trial of the OX40 agonist ivuxolimab. All receptors derive from an adult with an advanced solid tumor such as melanoma, head and neck, liver or kidney cancer. Each CDR3 is given with its conserved first and last residue. The D gene is left open where the match is weak. Clone sizes are given selectively: once, few, many, or a class where the clone is expanded.

d_call j_call clone_size cdr3_length v_call cdr3_aa cdr3_nt
. TRBJ2-5 once 14 TRBV7-2 CASSLARGQETQYF TGTGCCAGCAGCTTAGCCCGGGGACAAGAGACCCAGTACTTC
. TRBJ1-6 . 15 TRBV27 CASSLGGVYNSPLHF TGTGCCAGCAGTTTAGGTGGGGTTTATAATTCACCCCTCCACTTT
. TRBJ1-3 . 16 TRBV6-6 CASRVTGGPPRNTIYF TGTGCCAGCAGGGTAACCGGGGGCCCCCCCCGAAACACCATATATTTT
TRBD1 TRBJ1-2 . 15 TRBV7-8 CASSSNPGQGYGYTF TGTGCCAGCAGCTCTAACCCGGGACAGGGCTATGGCTACACCTTC
. TRBJ2-2 . 13 TRBV6-5 CASTRGRTGELFF TGTGCCAGCACCAGGGGTCGGACCGGGGAGCTGTTTTTT
TRBD2 TRBJ2-1 . 16 TRBV25-1 CASSNPSGSSYNEQFF TGTGCCAGCAGTAACCCTAGCGGGAGCTCCTACAATGAGCAGTTCTTC
. TRBJ2-1 . 15 TRBV21-1 CASNATGTGANEQFF TGTGCCAGCAATGCCACCGGGACAGGGGCAAATGAGCAGTTCTTC
. TRBJ2-5 . 16 TRBV7-8 CASSLAGGRERETQYF TGTGCCAGCAGCTTAGCGGGGGGGCGGGAGAGAGAGACCCAGTACTTC
TRBD1 TRBJ1-5 . 12 TRBV7-2 CASSIDRGPQHF TGTGCCAGCAGCATAGACAGGGGGCCCCAGCATTTT
TRBD2 TRBJ2-7 . 15 TRBV5-4 CASSSSSGRGYEQYF TGTGCCAGCAGTTCCTCTAGCGGGAGGGGGTACGAGCAGTACTTC
. TRBJ2-1 once 13 TRBV7-8 CASSSGRWNEQFF TGTGCCAGCAGCTCTGGCAGATGGAATGAGCAGTTCTTC
TRBD1 TRBJ2-7 . 15 TRBV6-5 CASSYLNRGRGEQYF TGTGCCAGCAGTTACCTAAACAGGGGGCGCGGCGAGCAGTACTTC
. TRBJ1-2 . 14 TRBV19 CASSDGGSPYGYTF TGTGCCAGTAGTGACGGCGGATCGCCCTATGGCTACACCTTC
. TRBJ2-7 . 14 TRBV11-2 CASSFAGVSYEQYF TGTGCCAGCAGCTTCGCAGGGGTGTCCTACGAGCAGTACTTC
. TRBJ2-7 . 14 TRBV13 CASSKAGTYYEQYF TGTGCCAGCAGTAAAGCCGGGACTTATTACGAGCAGTACTTC
TRBD2 TRBJ2-6 . 17 TRBV10-3 CAISAAGGPSGANVLTF TGTGCCATCAGTGCGGCGGGAGGGCCATCTGGGGCCAACGTCCTGACTTTC
. TRBJ2-3 . 10 TRBV20-1 CSGLADTQYF TGCAGTGGTTTGGCGGATACGCAGTATTTT
. TRBJ2-2 . 15 TRBV7-2 CASSLERGRSGELFF TGTGCCAGCAGCTTAGAGAGGGGACGAAGCGGGGAGCTGTTTTTT
. TRBJ1-1 . 12 TRBV19 CASGQTNTEAFF TGTGCCAGTGGACAGACGAACACTGAAGCTTTCTTT
. TRBJ2-1 once 12 TRBV6-6 CASQRGVGEQFF TGTGCCAGCCAAAGGGGGGTCGGAGAGCAGTTCTTC
. TRBJ1-5 . 15 TRBV7-2 CASSLGVGPNQPQHF TGTGCCAGCAGCTTAGGAGTCGGTCCTAATCAGCCCCAGCATTTT
TRBD2 TRBJ2-7 . 15 TRBV18 CASSPRLAGEYEQYF TGTGCCAGCTCACCAAGACTAGCGGGGGAGTACGAGCAGTACTTC
. TRBJ2-3 . 13 TRBV7-7 CASSPEALGTQYF TGTGCTAGCAGCCCAGAGGCGCTGGGTACGCAGTATTTT
. TRBJ2-1 . 16 TRBV5-4 CASSFGRITAYNEQFF TGTGCCAGCAGCTTTGGGCGGATTACAGCCTACAATGAGCAGTTCTTC
. TRBJ2-7 . 14 TRBV18 CASSQNGPPYEQYF TGTGCCAGCTCACAAAACGGACCCCCCTACGAGCAGTACTTC
. TRBJ2-7 . 13 TRBV30 CAWGTQINRGQYF TGTGCCTGGGGGACACAAATTAACCGGGGGCAGTACTTC
. TRBJ1-2 once 14 TRBV19 CASSIPGVNYGYTF TGTGCCAGTAGTATCCCTGGCGTGAACTATGGCTACACCTTC
TRBD1 TRBJ1-1 . 14 TRBV28 CASSPGGQAPEAFF TGTGCCAGCAGCCCCGGTGGACAGGCGCCTGAAGCTTTCTTT
. TRBJ2-5 few 14 TRBV2 CASSESRGGETQYF TGTGCCAGCAGTGAGTCTCGGGGCGGCGAGACCCAGTACTTC
. TRBJ2-7 . 15 TRBV18 CASSPRQDEAYEQYF TGTGCCAGCTCACCACGACAGGACGAGGCCTACGAGCAGTACTTC
. TRBJ2-3 . 16 TRBV27 CASSLLHGRSTDTQYF TGTGCCAGCAGTTTACTGCACGGCAGGAGCACAGATACGCAGTATTTT
TRBD2 TRBJ2-7 . 16 TRBV28 CASRTGENPGTSGRNF TGTGCCAGCAGAACAGGGGAGAATCCAGGGACTAGCGGGCGCAACTTC
TRBD1 TRBJ2-2 . 14 TRBV7-7 CASSLTGDSGELFF TGTGCTAGCAGCTTGACAGGGGACTCCGGGGAGCTGTTTTTT
. TRBJ1-4 . 15 TRBV6-5 CASSPGQSTNEKLFF TGTGCCAGCAGTCCCGGACAGTCAACTAATGAAAAACTGTTTTTT
. TRBJ2-5 . 14 TRBV15 CATSRFRGGETQYF TGTGCCACCAGCAGATTTAGGGGGGGAGAGACCCAGTACTTC
. TRBJ1-3 . 14 TRBV7-6 CASSISDSGNTIYF TGTGCCAGCAGCATCAGTGACTCTGGAAACACCATATATTTT
. TRBJ2-7 . 15 TRBV10-3 CAISEPAGSSYEQYF TGTGCCATCAGTGAGCCTGCAGGGAGCTCCTACGAGCAGTACTTC
. TRBJ2-5 once 12 TRBV28 CASRAGAETQYF TGTGCCAGCAGGGCGGGGGCCGAGACCCAGTACTTC
TRBD1 TRBJ2-1 . 16 TRBV19 CASSMRRDSSYNEQFF TGTGCCAGTAGTATGCGCAGGGACAGCTCCTACAATGAGCAGTTCTTC
. TRBJ2-2 . 17 TRBV7-2 CASSLWVGLAETGELFF TGTGCCAGCAGCTTATGGGTAGGTCTCGCAGAGACCGGGGAGCTGTTTTTT
TRBD2 TRBJ2-1 once 16 TRBV7-2 CASSSRGSGRGNEQFF TGTGCCAGCAGCTCCCGGGGTAGCGGGAGGGGTAATGAGCAGTTCTTC
. TRBJ2-3 . 15 TRBV19 CASSSRESITDTQYF TGTGCCAGTAGTTCGCGAGAGTCTATCACAGATACGCAGTATTTT
. TRBJ2-7 . 15 TRBV11-3 CASSGGLGSSGEQYF TGTGCCAGCAGCGGGGGGTTGGGATCTTCTGGCGAGCAGTACTTC
. TRBJ2-2 . 13 TRBV7-7 CASSLTAGGELFF TGTGCTAGCAGCTTAACAGCTGGCGGGGAGCTGTTTTTT
. TRBJ2-4 . 16 TRBV5-4 CASSLGGAKAKNIQYF TGTGCCAGCAGCTTAGGGGGGGCGAAGGCCAAAAACATTCAGTACTTC
. TRBJ2-1 . 16 TRBV5-1 CASSFSPGRPYNEQFF TGCGCCAGCAGCTTTTCCCCGGGTAGGCCTTACAATGAGCAGTTCTTC
. TRBJ1-2 . 13 TRBV6-6 CASSYWENYGYTF TGTGCCAGCAGTTACTGGGAGAACTATGGCTACACCTTC
TRBD2 TRBJ2-7 . 15 TRBV28 CASRLGAGLSYEQYF TGTGCCAGCAGACTAGGAGCGGGGCTCTCCTACGAGCAGTACTTC
. TRBJ2-5 . 16 TRBV4-2 CASSQDLLGRPETQYF TGTGCCAGCAGCCAAGATTTACTAGGTCGCCCAGAGACCCAGTACTTC
. TRBJ1-1 . 13 TRBV29-1 CSVESPANTEAFF TGCAGCGTTGAAAGCCCCGCGAACACTGAAGCTTTCTTT
TRBD2 TRBJ2-2 once 15 TRBV19 CASTLAGSYTGELFF TGTGCCAGTACGTTAGCGGGAAGTTATACCGGGGAGCTGTTTTTT
TRBD2 TRBJ2-5 . 16 TRBV5-4 CASSLYVGGIQETQYF TGTGCCAGCAGCTTGTATGTGGGGGGGATCCAAGAGACCCAGTACTTC
TRBD2 TRBJ2-6 . 19 TRBV28 CASSRPGLAGTSGANVLTF TGTGCCAGCAGTCGCCCCGGGCTAGCGGGAACCTCTGGGGCCAACGTCCTGACTTTC